The 8 T cell receptor beta chains below all came from one sample that was sequenced in a study of human T cells and chemical hapten exposure. Time point described: pre-sensitization, week 0. As to treatment: therapeutic diphenylcyclopropenone sensitization with weekly scalp DPC. Via MiXCR, TCRdb re-called the RACE reads, giving one row per CDR3 protein. Seen here are around 350,000 distinct CDR3 sequences, around 5% observed once, and the top ten hold less than 9%. This sample comprised whole blood, obtained in connection with sensitization to the hapten diphenylcyclopropenone (DPC). Every receptor here comes from a woman between 18 and 30 years old with alopecia areata. Some clones in this sample may be carry-over from other donors' samples.

This sequence joins TRBV5-1 and TRBJ2-2; 7 positions match TRBD2. The CDR3 covers 16 residues. Germline lookup yields CDR1 SGHRS and CDR2 YFSETQ. V dropped 2 bases and J dropped 0; count of bases not matched to a gene: 4. The CDR3 DNA is TGCGCCAGCAGCTTCCGGGACTATCCGAACACCGGGGAGCTGTTTTTT. Translated: CASSFRDYPNTGELFF.

CDR3 loop: CASSLTPGSTSPLHF. The CDR3 DNA reads TGTGCCAGCAGCTTAACCCCAGGGTCCACTTCACCCCTCCACTTT. This chain links TRBV7-3 with TRBJ1-6; D might be TRBD1 (5 bases). Germline CDR1 reads SGHTA; CDR2 reads FQGTGA. The CDR3 runs 15 residues. Trimming shortened V by 0 bases and J by 9 bases, and 12 bases separated the two germline ends.

This clonotype was observed at least ten times. The chain carries TRBV5-1 and TRBJ1-4; 7 nucleotides align to TRBD1. Trimming cost V 4 bases and J 4 bases; bases outside gene matches: 4. Germline V gene sequence: CDR1 SGHRS, CDR2 YFSETQ. CDR3 length equals 14 residues. The CDR3 region is CASSEGQFNEKLFF. CDR3 sequence (DNA): TGCGCCAGCAGCGAGGGACAGTTTAATGAAAAACTGTTTTTT.

The chain carries TRBV5-4 and TRBJ2-7; 8 positions agree with TRBD2. V dropped 3 bases and J dropped 3; count of bases not matched to a gene: 8. CDR3 size: 15 residues. CDR1 is SGHNT, CDR2 YYREEE, per germline (reference sequence). Here the CDR3 reads CASSSKAGALYEQYF. The DNA for the CDR3 is TGTGCCAGCAGCTCCAAAGCGGGGGCCCTCTACGAGCAGTACTTC.

This clonotype was observed a handful of times. The genes are TRBV12-3 or TRBV12-4 and TRBJ1-5, with 7 bases identical to TRBD1. V lost 4 bases, J lost 5 bases, and 11 bases stayed unmatched. This CDR3 region has 16 residues. CDR3 in DNA: TGTGCCAGCAGTTCACAAGCAGGGGGAGGTCATCAGCCCCAGCATTTT. It is translated as CASSSQAGGGHQPQHF.

This clonotype was counted at least ten times. This chain uses TRBV12-3 or TRBV12-4 with TRBJ1-2; TRBD1 matches at 10 bases. V gave up 6 bases and J gave up 4 bases; unmatched junction bases: 8. The CDR3 extends over 15 amino acids. The CDR3 here is CASSTRTGGGYGYTF. In DNA form, the CDR3 reads TGTGCCAGCAGCACCCGGACAGGGGGAGGCTATGGCTACACCTTC.

This clonotype was seen repeatedly, ten times or more. This chain's CDR3 is CSAPGRQGRNSPLHF. The CDR3 nucleotides are TGCAGTGCCCCGGGTAGACAGGGGCGAAATTCACCCCTCCACTTT. V and J are TRBV20-1 and TRBJ1-6; 8 nucleotides align to TRBD1. With V trimmed by 6 bases and J by 7 bases, 11 bases remained unmatched. The CDR3 loop spans 15 amino acids. CDR1 is DFQATT and CDR2 is SNEGSKA in the germline V gene (reference sequence).

This clonotype turned up a few times. The chain recombines TRBV6-5 with TRBJ2-3; 7 bases match TRBD2. V shed 7 bases and J 8 bases; nucleotides not matched to a gene: 12. This CDR3 contains 14 residues. CDR1 MNHEY and CDR2 SVGAGI come from the germline V gene. For the CDR3, the DNA is TGTGCCAGCAACCGCCCCGGACTAGTCTCTACGCAGTATTTT. Translating gives CASNRPGLVSTQYF.